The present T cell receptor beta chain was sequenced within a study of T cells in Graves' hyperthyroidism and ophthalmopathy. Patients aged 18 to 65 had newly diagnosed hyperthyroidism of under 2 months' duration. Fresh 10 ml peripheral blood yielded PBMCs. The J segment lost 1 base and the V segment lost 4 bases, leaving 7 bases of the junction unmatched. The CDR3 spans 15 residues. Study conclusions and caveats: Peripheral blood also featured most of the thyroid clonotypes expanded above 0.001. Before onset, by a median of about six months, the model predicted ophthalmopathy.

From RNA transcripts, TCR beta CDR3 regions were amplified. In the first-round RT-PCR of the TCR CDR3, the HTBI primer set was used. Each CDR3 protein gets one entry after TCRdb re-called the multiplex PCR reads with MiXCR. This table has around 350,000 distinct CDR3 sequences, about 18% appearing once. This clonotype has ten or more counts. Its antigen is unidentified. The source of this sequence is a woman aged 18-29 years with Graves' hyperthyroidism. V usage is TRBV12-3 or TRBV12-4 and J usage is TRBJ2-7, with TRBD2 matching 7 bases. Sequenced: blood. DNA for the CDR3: TGTGCCAGCAGTTCTGGGCTAGCGGAGTCCTACGAGCAGTACTTC. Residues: CASSSGLAESYEQYF.